These T cell receptor beta chains were read from a single sample in a study of T cell changes during pregnancy in multiple sclerosis. TCRdb's copy holds only in-frame clones and misses some; the assay was immunoSEQ multiplex PCR. The sample records tens of thousands of clones, 80% to 95% being singletons. The material was peripheral blood, obtained in the first trimester of pregnancy. Receptors were obtained from a female donor in good health, enrolled as a control in a pregnancy study. Both conserved end residues are trimmed from each CDR3. Fields, in order: V gene, D gene, J gene, CDR3 protein. The D gene is left open where the match is weak.

TRBV9	-	TRBJ2-7	ASSPQTSSYEQY
TRBV27	-	TRBJ1-1	ASSSPPGGGLAEAF
TRBV19	TRBD1	TRBJ2-1	ASSPRDRVNEQF
TRBV5-1	-	TRBJ2-7	ASSFTGPYEQY
TRBV28	TRBD2	TRBJ2-5	ASSLLSGGEETQY
TRBV7-9	TRBD2	TRBJ2-3	ASSLSGNTDTQY
TRBV5-1	TRBD1	TRBJ2-3	ASSLGDSISTDTQY
TRBV9	TRBD1	TRBJ2-3	ASSERQGVTDTQY
TRBV29-1	-	TRBJ1-2	SVDIRSPYGYT
TRBV5-1	TRBD2	TRBJ2-7	ASSLAGEVYEQY
TRBV30	-	TRBJ2-3	AWALGVGTDTQY
TRBV4-1	-	TRBJ2-5	ASSLQGQETQY
TRBV5-1	-	TRBJ1-1	ASSLRSMGRTEAF
TRBV6-1	-	TRBJ1-3	ATTMGGTGNTIY
TRBV28	-	TRBJ1-1	ASISPLGTPKRDTEAF
TRBV6-6	-	TRBJ1-4	ASIKRVNEKLF
TRBV29-1	-	TRBJ1-1	SVEVRGSNTEAF
TRBV27	-	TRBJ2-5	ASSSETQY
TRBV5-1	-	TRBJ1-2	ASSLGGGNGYT
TRBV19	-	TRBJ1-1	ASKLVSGNTEAF
TRBV28	-	TRBJ2-7	ASSLPVSYEQY
TRBV9	-	TRBJ1-4	ASSAGGATGPREKLF
TRBV2	TRBD1	TRBJ1-2	ASRPTGGDIYGYT
TRBV9	-	TRBJ2-5	ASSPTRGQETQY
TRBV5-1	-	TRBJ2-3	ASSLDSSVDTQY
TRBV7-2	-	TRBJ2-1	ASTLTESDEQF
TRBV6-5	TRBD1	TRBJ1-1	ASRQGQGATEAF
TRBV7-9	TRBD1	TRBJ1-1	ASSFDWTGRYTEAF
TRBV6-1	TRBD2	TRBJ2-3	ASDFSGTSRDTQY
TRBV2	-	TRBJ1-3	ASSETRGSGNTIY
TRBV2	-	TRBJ1-4	ASQGRDEKLF
TRBV7-8	TRBD2	TRBJ2-3	ASSGRGDLTDTQY
TRBV28	TRBD2	TRBJ2-3	ASRARLSAGVDTQY
TRBV28	TRBD2	TRBJ2-5	ASSRRSGSETQY
TRBV18	-	TRBJ1-4	ASSPVNRINEKLF
TRBV6-6	-	TRBJ2-7	ASSQRRESHEQY
TRBV5-6	-	TRBJ1-2	ASSLVGLPGDGYT
TRBV7-2	-	TRBJ2-7	ASSRTAGSEYEQY
TRBV5-1	TRBD2	TRBJ2-2	ASSLREGNTGELF
TRBV12-2	-	TRBJ2-1	ASRWSSGLGVSYNEQF
TRBV30	-	TRBJ2-7	ALGTGRYEQY
TRBV7-9	TRBD1	TRBJ2-3	ASSWTGDTQY